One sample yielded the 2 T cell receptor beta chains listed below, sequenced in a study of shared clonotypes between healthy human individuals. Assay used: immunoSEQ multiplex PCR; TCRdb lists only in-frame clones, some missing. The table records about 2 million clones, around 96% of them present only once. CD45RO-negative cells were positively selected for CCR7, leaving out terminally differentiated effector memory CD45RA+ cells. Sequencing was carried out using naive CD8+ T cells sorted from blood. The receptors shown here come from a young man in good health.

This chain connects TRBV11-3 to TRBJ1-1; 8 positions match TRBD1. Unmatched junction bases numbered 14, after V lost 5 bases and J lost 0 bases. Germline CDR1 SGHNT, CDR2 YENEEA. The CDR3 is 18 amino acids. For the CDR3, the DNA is TGTGCCAGCAGCCCCACCTCCCGGACAGGGCAGATGAACACTGAAGCTTTCTTT. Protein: CASSPTSRTGQMNTEAFF.

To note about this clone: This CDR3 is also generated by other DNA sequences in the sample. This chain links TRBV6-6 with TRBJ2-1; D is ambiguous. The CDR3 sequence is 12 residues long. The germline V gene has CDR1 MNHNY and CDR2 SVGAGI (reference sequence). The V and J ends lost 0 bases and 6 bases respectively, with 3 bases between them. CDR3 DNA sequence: TGTGCCAGCAGTTACTCGCCCAATGAGCAGTTCTTC. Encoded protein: CASSYSPNEQFF.